A single sample is the source of the 8 T cell receptor beta chains below, sequenced in a study of somatic mutations in cytotoxic T cells in rheumatoid arthritis. Profiled with immunoSEQ multiplex PCR; TCRdb holds only in-frame clones, not every one. The sample includes 15,000 to 20,000 clones, approximately 80% of them seen just once. Source material: CD8+ T cells sorted from blood. These receptors were obtained from an adult with rheumatoid arthritis.

The chain recombines TRBV5-1 with TRBJ2-3; a possible D gene is TRBD2 (7 bases). The CDR3 spans 19 residues. With 0 bases removed from V and 2 bases from J, the gap between germline ends came to 22 bases. Germline V gives CDR1 SGHRS, CDR2 YFSETQ. The CDR3 DNA reads TGCGCCAGCAGCTTGGTTGCGGGGGCTAGGTTCCTAGACACAGATACGCAGTATTTT. It specifies CASSLVAGARFLDTDTQYF. The full variable domain, with the rest looked up from reference TRBV5-1 and TRBJ2-3, is KAGVTQTPRYLIKTRGQQVTLSCSPISGHRSVSWYQQTPGQGLQFLFEYFSETQRNKGNFPGRFSGRQFSNSRSEMNVSTLELGDSALYLCASSLVAGARFLDTDTQYFGPGTRLTVL.

This clone was recorded a few times. The genes are TRBV7-8 and TRBJ1-6, with unresolved D. CDR3 length equals 15 residues. V was cut by 1 base and J by 0 bases, with 4 bases left in between. Germline-derived CDR1 and CDR2 are SGHVS and FQNEAQ. As DNA, the CDR3 is TGTGCCAGCAGCTTAGGCAGCTCCTATAATTCACCCCTCCACTTT. Residues: CASSLGSSYNSPLHF.

The chain carries TRBV27 and TRBJ2-5; 11 positions agree with TRBD1. This CDR3 contains 15 residues. Germline values: CDR1 MNHEY, CDR2 SMNVEV (reference sequence). J gave up 5 bases and V 5 bases, and 7 bases lay outside the gene matches. This chain's CDR3 is CASSPWTGGSETQYF. CDR3 coding DNA: TGTGCCAGCAGTCCCTGGACAGGGGGCTCGGAGACCCAGTACTTC.

This clone was picked up one time. The chain is built from TRBV7-9 and TRBJ2-7, with TRBD1 identical over 7 bases. Germline values: CDR1 SEHNR, CDR2 FQNEAQ (reference sequence). Trimming at V came to 4 bases and at J to 5 bases, leaving 14 bases not matched to a gene. The CDR3 covers 16 residues. Here the CDR3 DNA reads TGTGCCAGCAGCTCGACGACAGGGTGGACATTCAACGAGCAGTACTTC. Its protein is CASSSTTGWTFNEQYF.

The rearrangement joins TRBV7-6 to TRBJ2-2; 10 nucleotides line up with TRBD2. The CDR3 length is 18 residues. The V segment lost 5 bases and the J segment 0 bases; nucleotides outside the gene matches: 9. Germline V gives CDR1 SGHVS, CDR2 FNYEAQ. The CDR3 reads CASSHQSSGGANTGELFF. CDR3 nucleotide sequence: TGTGCCAGCAGCCACCAATCGAGCGGGGGGGCGAACACCGGGGAGCTGTTTTTT.

The chain uses TRBV9 and TRBJ2-3, with D perhaps matching TRBD1 (6 bases). CDR1 and CDR2 from the germline V gene are SGDLS and YYNGEE. CDR3 length: 16 residues. V lost 0 bases and J lost 2, with 13 bases in between. In DNA, the CDR3 is TGTGCCAGCAGCGTAGTAGGTAGGGGGAACACAGATACGCAGTATTTT. Protein sequence: CASSVVGRGNTDTQYF.

This clone appeared a few times. The chain links TRBV30 to TRBJ1-1; possible D gene TRBD1, 5 bases. The CDR3 extends over 16 amino acids. V lost 4 bases to trimming and J lost 1 base, with 19 bases between them. From germline, CDR1 is GTSNPN and CDR2 SVGIG (reference sequence). The CDR3 is CAWMAGSGAPNTEAFF. DNA for the CDR3: TGTGCCTGGATGGCAGGGAGCGGGGCCCCGAACACTGAAGCTTTCTTT. Supplemented by reference TRBV30 and TRBJ1-1, the full variable domain reads SQTIHQWPATLVQPVGSPLSLECTVEGTSNPNLYWYRQAAGRGLQLLFYSVGIGQISSEVPQNLSASRPQDRQFILSSKKLLLSDSGFYLCAWMAGSGAPNTEAFFGQGTRLTVV.

This sequence joins TRBV11-2 and TRBJ2-5; D gene ambiguous. In germline, CDR1 is SGHAT, CDR2 FQNNGV. The length of the CDR3 is 16 residues. With 1 base removed from V and 1 base from J, the gap between germline ends came to 13 bases. CDR3: CASSLALGRIQETQYF. CDR3 sequence (DNA): TGTGCCAGCAGCTTAGCTTTAGGACGGATCCAAGAGACCCAGTACTTC.